Included here is one T cell receptor beta chain sequence, with context. Next came a second PCR, run for about 7 to 12 cycles, which used a sample-barcoded 5' primer along with a J-beta primer mix. One entry per CDR3 protein results from TCRdb running MiXCR on the 5' RACE reads. The sample lists 800,000 or so distinct CDR3 sequences, just under 25% occurring once. The CDR3 runs 15 residues. Trimming pared 8 bases from V and 5 bases from J, leaving 21 bases between. Germline loops: CDR1 MDHEN, CDR2 SYDVKM. These data come from a study of blood T cells in healthy people across ages. The sample also formed part of further work on T cells of mothers and their children.

This sequence joins TRBV28 and TRBJ2-5; the D gene is possibly TRBD2 (6 bases). This receptor was taken from a boy between 10 and 17 years old in good health. The material sequenced was blood. CDR3 region: CASGVGGPRGETQYF. For the CDR3, the DNA is TGTGCCAGCGGGGTTGGAGGGCCTCGGGGTGAGACCCAGTACTTC.